This TCR beta chain was sequenced for a study of CXCR3-negative and CXCR3-positive naive CD8 T cells (dated by TCRdb to the late 2010s). About the investigation overall: About 150 million TRB reads were obtained in total, roughly 1.5 +/- 0.3 million reads per library. Diversity and physicochemical repertoire analyses were performed on about ten donors pooled from two independent experiments. Naive subsets from 5 donors and memory cells from 3 donors were included in the TRBV-TRBJ cluster analysis.

Each CD8+ T cell subset was flow-sorted in triplicate, with fewer than 350,000 cells per subset placed directly into RLT lysis buffer. Standard density gradient centrifugation was used to isolate peripheral blood mononuclear cells from buffy coats. An RNeasy Mini Kit was used to extract total RNA from the sorted cells. General study outcomes and caveats: Because surface CD5, which is linked to self-reactivity in mice, was comparable between the naive subsets, TCR interaction strength was also inferred from TRB CDR3 physicochemical properties. Within the same donor, TRBV-TRBJ usage looked similar between naive CXCR3-negative and CXCR3-positive cells, but memory cells had distinct patterns. Freshly isolated PBMCs were used for most assays because CXCR3 expression partially decreased after cryopreservation. Comparably high repertoire diversity was found in both naive subsets, whereas much lower repertoire diversity was found in memory CD8+ T cells.

CDR1 and CDR2 are drawn from the germline V gene: SQVTM, ANQGSEA. The CDR3 measures 15 amino acids from cysteine to phenylalanine. No DNA appears here. Sequencer: NextSeq 550. The Human TCR Profiling Kit (MiLaboratory) was used to make UMI-labeled 5' RACE TRB cDNA libraries. The full amount of extracted RNA was used for cDNA synthesis, and the full amount of resulting cDNA was used for PCR amplification. Libraries were prepared in parallel using an identical number of PCR cycles. For the original study's pipeline: With a minimum of two reads required per UMI, MIGEC and MiXCR pulled out about 50,000 +/- 10,000 unique UMI-labeled TRB cDNA molecules from each library. An average of around 40,000 +/- 10,000 functional in-frame TRB CDR3 nucleotide clonotypes without stop codons was found per library. After downsampling to 5000 UMI-labeled TRB molecules per sample, diversity metrics, including normalized Shannon-Wiener and Chao1, were computed in VDJtools. For the central five CDR3 residues, VDJtools calculated physicochemical properties weighted by clonotype size, namely interaction energy, strength, volume and Kidera factor 4. TCRdb reprocessed the reads into one record per CDR3 protein sequence, lacking DNA. The V and J calls here are based on TCRdb, not the publication. The table kept for this sample lists tens of thousands of distinct CDR3 sequences. Of the sample, about 18% falls within the top ten clones.

As to this clonotype: This clone's antigen is unknown.

Sample: memory CD8+ T cells from blood. In light of the paper, this sample's cell subset or site label describes: conventional CD8+ memory T cells (TMEM), sorted as controls. Recombination linked TRBV29-1 to TRBJ2-1; TCRdb returns TRBD2, unconfirmable since there is no DNA. The receptor's source is a human donor in good health. Some clones in this sample may be carry-over from other donors' samples. The CDR3 region has the sequence CSVIGGLAGENEQFF.